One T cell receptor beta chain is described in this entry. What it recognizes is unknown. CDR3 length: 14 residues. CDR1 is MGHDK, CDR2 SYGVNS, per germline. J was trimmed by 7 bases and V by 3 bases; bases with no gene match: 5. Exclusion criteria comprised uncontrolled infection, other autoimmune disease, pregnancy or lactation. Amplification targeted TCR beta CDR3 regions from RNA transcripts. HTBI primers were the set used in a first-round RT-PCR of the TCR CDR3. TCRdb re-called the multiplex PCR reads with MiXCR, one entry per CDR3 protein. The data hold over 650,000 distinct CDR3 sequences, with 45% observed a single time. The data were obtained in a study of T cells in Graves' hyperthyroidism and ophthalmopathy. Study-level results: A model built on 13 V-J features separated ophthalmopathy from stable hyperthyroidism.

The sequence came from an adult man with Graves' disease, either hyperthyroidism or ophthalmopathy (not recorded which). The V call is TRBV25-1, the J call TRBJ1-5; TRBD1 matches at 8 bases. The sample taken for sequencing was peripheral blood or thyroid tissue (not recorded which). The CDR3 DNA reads TGTGCCAGCAGTGACTCAGGGGGCGGCCAGCCCCAGCATTTT. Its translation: CASSDSGGGQPQHF.